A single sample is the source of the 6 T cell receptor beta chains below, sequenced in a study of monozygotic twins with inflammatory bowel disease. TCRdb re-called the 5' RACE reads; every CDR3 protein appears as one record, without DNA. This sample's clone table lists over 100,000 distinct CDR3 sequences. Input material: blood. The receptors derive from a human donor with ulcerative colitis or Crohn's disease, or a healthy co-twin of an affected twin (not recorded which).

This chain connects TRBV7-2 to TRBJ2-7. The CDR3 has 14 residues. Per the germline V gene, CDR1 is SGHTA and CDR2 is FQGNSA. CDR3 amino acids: CASRPDRMSYEQYF.

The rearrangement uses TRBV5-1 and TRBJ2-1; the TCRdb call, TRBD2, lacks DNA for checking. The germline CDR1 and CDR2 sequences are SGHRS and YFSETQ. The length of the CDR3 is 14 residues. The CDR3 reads CASSSGGGINEQFF.

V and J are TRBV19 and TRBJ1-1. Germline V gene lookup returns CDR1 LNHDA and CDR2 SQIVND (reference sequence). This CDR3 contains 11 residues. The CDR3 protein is CASHLNTEAFF.

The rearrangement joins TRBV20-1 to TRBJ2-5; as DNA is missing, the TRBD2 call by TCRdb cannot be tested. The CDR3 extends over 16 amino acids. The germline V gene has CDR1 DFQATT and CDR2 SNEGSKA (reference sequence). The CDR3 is CSASPTSGLYQETQYF.

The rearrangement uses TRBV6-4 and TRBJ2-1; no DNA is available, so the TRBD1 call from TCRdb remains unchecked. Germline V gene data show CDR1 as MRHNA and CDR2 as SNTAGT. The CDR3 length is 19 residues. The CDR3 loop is CASNLDSRPGSPAYNEQFF.

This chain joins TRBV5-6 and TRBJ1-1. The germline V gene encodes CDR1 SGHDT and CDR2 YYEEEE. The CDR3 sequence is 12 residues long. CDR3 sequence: CASSFGDTEAFF.